A single T cell receptor beta chain is shown here with its context. The antigen is unknown. The sample comes from a study of CD8 T cells in Susac syndrome. General observations from the study: The study conceded that relatively few individuals underwent its TCR sequencing and HLA analysis.

RNA was extracted with the RNeasy kit, and a quantity of about 0.5 to 1 ug was reverse transcribed using random hexamers. Amplification of TCR beta CDR3 across 54 Vbeta and 13 Jbeta was performed with immunoSEQ multiplex PCR. From the immunoSEQ multiplex PCR reads, TCRdb called clonotypes with MiXCR, one entry per CDR3 protein. This sample has approximately 180,000 distinct CDR3 sequences; roughly 95% occur once, and the top ten carry approximately 0.09%. The patients who served as multiple sclerosis controls were treatment-naive and had stable or active relapsing-remitting disease that fulfilled the revised McDonald criteria. TEMRA cells were enriched by FACS, and CD4+ and CD8+ T cells were negatively isolated. The CDR3 loop spans 14 amino acids. Trimming removed 1 base at V and 6 bases at J, with 12 bases between. Germline V gives CDR1 GTSNPN, CDR2 SVGIG (reference sequence).

This receptor was obtained from a human donor with multiple sclerosis. The sample comprised CD4+ T cells from PBMCs. This chain joins TRBV30 and TRBJ2-2; TRBD1 might be the D (5 bases). The CDR3 nucleotides read TGTGCCTGGAGTGATCAGGGTGGGTCCGGGGAGCTGTTTTTT. It specifies CAWSDQGGSGELFF.